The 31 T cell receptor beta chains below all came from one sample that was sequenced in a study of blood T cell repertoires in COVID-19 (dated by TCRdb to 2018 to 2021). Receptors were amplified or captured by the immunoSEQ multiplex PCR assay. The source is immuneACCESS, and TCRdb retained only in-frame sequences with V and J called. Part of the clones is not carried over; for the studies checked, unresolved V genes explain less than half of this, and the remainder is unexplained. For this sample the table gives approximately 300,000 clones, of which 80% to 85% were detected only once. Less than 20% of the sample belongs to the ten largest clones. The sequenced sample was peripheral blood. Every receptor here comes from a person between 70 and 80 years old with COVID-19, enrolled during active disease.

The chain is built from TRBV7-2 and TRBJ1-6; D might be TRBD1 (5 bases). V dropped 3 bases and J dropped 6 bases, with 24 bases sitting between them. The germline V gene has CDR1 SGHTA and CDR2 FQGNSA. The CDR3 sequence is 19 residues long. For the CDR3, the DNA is TGTGCCAGCAGCTTCCGCCAGACAGATAACCCGAACATTAATTCACCCCTCCACTTT. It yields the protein CASSFRQTDNPNINSPLHF.

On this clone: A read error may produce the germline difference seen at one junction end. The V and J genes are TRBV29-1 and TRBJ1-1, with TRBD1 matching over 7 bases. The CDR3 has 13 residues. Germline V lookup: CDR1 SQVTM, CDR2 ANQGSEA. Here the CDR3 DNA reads TGCAGCGTCGAAGGGCCTAGACAGGGTGGAGCTTTCTTT. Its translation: CSVEGPRQGGAFF.

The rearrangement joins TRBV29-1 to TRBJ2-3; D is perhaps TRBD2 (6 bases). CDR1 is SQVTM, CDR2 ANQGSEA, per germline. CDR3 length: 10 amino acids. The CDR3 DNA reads TGCAGTGTCATGAGGGAGGCGCAGTATTTT. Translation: CSVMREAQYF.

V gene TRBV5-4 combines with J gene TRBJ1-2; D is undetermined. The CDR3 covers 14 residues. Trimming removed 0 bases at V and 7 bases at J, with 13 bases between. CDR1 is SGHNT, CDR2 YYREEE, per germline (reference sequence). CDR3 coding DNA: TGTGCCAGCAGCTTGGAAGGCAGGCTGTCTGGCTACACCTTC. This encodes CASSLEGRLSGYTF. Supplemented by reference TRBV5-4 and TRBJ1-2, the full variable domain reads ETGVTQSPTHLIKTRGQQVTLRCSSQSGHNTVSWYQQALGQGPQFIFQYYREEENGRGNFPPRFSGLQFPNYSSELNVNALELDDSALYLCASSLEGRLSGYTFGSGTRLTVV.

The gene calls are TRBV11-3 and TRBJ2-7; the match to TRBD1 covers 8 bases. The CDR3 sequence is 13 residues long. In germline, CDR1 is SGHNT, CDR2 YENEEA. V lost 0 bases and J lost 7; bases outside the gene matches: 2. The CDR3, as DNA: TGTGCCAGCAGCTTAGATCGGACAGGGGAGCAGTACTTC. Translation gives CASSLDRTGEQYF.

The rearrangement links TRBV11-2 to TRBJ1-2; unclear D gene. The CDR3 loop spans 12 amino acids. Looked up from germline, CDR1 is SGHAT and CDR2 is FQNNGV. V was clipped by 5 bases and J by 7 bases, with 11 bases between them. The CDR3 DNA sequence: TGTGCCAGCAGCCAGAGGTGGCGTGGCTACACCTTC. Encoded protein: CASSQRWRGYTF. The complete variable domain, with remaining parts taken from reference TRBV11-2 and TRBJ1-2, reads EAGVAQSPRYKIIEKRQSVAFWCNPISGHATLYWYQQILGQGPKLLIQFQNNGVVDDSQLPKDRFSAERLKGVDSTLKIQPAKLEDSAVYLCASSQRWRGYTFGSGTRLTVV.

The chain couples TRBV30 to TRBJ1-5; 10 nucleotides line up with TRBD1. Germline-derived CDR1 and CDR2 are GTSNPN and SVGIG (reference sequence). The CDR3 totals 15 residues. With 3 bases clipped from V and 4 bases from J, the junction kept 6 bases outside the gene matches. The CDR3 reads CAWSNSGQGNQPQHF. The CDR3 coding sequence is TGTGCCTGGAGCAACTCGGGACAGGGGAATCAGCCCCAGCATTTT.

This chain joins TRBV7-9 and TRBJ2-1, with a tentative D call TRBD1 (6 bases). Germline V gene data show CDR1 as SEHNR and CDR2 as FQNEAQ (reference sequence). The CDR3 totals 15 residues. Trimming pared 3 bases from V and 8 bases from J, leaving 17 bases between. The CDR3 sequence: CASSLGHRRPDEQFF. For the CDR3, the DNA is TGTGCCAGCAGCTTGGGACACCGACGGCCCGATGAGCAGTTCTTC.

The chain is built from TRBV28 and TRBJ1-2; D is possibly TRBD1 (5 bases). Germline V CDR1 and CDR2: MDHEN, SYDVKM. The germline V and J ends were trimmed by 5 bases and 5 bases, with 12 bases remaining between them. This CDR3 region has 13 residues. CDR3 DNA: TGTGCCAGCAGTACAACTCCAGGGTATGGCTACACCTTC. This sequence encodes CASSTTPGYGYTF.

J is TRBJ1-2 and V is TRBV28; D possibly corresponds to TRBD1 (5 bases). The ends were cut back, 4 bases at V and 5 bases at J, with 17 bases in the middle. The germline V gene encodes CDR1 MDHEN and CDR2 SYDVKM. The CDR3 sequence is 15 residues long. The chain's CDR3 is CASSSRWGRAYGYTF. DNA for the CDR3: TGTGCCAGCAGTTCACGGTGGGGCAGGGCTTATGGCTACACCTTC.

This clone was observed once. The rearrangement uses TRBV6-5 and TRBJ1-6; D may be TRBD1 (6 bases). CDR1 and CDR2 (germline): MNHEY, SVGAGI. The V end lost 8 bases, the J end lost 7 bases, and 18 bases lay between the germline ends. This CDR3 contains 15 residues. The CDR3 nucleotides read TGTGCCAGCTCCCAGGTGGGGGCTCGGAATTCACCCCTCCACTTT. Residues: CASSQVGARNSPLHF.

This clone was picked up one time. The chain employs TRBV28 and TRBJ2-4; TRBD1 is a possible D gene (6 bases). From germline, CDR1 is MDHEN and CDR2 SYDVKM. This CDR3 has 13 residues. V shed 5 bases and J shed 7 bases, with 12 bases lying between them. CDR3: CASSTRGRNIQYF. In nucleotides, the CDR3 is TGTGCCAGCAGTACCAGGGGTCGGAACATTCAGTACTTC.

Here the CDR3 reads CASSPLGLLPLGNEQFF. The CDR3 DNA sequence: TGTGCCAGCAGTCCCCTGGGGCTTCTCCCTTTGGGAAATGAGCAGTTCTTC. The chain employs TRBV28 and TRBJ2-1, with a tentative D call TRBD1 (5 bases). The germline V and J ends were trimmed by 5 bases and 7 bases, with 24 bases remaining between them. The CDR3 loop spans 17 amino acids. Germline V gene data show CDR1 as MDHEN and CDR2 as SYDVKM.

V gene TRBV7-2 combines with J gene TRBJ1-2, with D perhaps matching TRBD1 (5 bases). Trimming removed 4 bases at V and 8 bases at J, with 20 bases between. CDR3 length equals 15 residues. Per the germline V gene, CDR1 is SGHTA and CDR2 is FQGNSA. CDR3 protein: CASSSSQLGGSGYTF. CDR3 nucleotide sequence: TGTGCCAGCAGCTCTTCCCAACTTGGGGGGAGCGGCTACACCTTC.

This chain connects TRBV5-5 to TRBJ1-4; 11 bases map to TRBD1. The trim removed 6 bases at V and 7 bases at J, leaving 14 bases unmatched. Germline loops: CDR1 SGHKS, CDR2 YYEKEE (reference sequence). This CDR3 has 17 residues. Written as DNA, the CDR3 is TGTGCCAGCAACAGGCCCCTTCCGGGACAGGGGGTTGAAAAACTGTTTTTT. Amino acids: CASNRPLPGQGVEKLFF.

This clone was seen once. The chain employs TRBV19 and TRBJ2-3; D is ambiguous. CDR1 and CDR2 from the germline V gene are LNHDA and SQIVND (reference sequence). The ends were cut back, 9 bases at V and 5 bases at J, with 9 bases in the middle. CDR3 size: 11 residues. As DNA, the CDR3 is TGTGCCAGCACTAAATTAGATACGCAGTATTTT. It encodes CASTKLDTQYF.

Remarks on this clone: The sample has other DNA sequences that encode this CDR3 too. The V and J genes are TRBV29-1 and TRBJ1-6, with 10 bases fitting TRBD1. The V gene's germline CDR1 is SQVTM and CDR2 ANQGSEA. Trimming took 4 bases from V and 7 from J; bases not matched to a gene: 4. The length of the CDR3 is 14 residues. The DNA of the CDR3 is TGCAGCGTTGGGCTGGGACAGGGGAATTCACCCCTCCACTTT. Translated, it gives CSVGLGQGNSPLHF.

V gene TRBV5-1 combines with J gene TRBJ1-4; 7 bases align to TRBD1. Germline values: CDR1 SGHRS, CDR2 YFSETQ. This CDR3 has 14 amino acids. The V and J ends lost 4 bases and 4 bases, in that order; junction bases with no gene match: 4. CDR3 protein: CASSQDRYNEKLFF. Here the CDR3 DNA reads TGCGCCAGCAGCCAGGACAGGTATAATGAAAAACTGTTTTTT. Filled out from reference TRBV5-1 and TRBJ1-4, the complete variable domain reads KAGVTQTPRYLIKTRGQQVTLSCSPISGHRSVSWYQQTPGQGLQFLFEYFSETQRNKGNFPGRFSGRQFSNSRSEMNVSTLELGDSALYLCASSQDRYNEKLFFGSGTQLSVL.

Here the CDR3 DNA reads TGTGCCAGCAGGCCTCGGTTGGACACCGGGGAGCTGTTTTTT. Its protein product is CASRPRLDTGELFF. This chain connects TRBV6-4 to TRBJ2-2; D is ambiguous. Germline CDR1 MRHNA, CDR2 SNTAGT. This CDR3 has 14 residues. Trimming shortened V by 6 bases and J by 3 bases, and 11 bases separated the two germline ends.

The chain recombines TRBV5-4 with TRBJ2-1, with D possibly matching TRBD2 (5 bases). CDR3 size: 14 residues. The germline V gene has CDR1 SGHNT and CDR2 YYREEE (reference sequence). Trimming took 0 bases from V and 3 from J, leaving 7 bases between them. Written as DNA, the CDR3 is TGTGCCAGCAGCTTGGTGGGGAGCTACAATGAGCAGTTCTTC. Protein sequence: CASSLVGSYNEQFF.

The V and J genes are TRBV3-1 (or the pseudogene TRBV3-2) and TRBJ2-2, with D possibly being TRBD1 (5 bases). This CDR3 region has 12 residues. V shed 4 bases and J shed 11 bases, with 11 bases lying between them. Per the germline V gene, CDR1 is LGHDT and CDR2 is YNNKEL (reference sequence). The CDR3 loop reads CASSLGQGELFF. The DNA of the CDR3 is TGTGCCAGCAGCCTAGGCCAGGGTGAGCTGTTTTTT.

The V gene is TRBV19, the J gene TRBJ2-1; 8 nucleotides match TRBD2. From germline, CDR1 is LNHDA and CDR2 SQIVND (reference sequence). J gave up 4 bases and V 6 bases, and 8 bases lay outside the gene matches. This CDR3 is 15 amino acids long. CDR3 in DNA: TGTGCCAGTAGAAAGACTAGCGCGGTATACAATGAGCAGTTCTTC. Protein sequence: CASRKTSAVYNEQFF. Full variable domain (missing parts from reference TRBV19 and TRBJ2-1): DGGITQSPKYLFRKEGQNVTLSCEQNLNHDAMYWYRQDPGQGLRLIYYSQIVNDFQKGDIAEGYSVSREKKESFPLTVTSAQKNPTAFYLCASRKTSAVYNEQFFGPGTRLTVL.

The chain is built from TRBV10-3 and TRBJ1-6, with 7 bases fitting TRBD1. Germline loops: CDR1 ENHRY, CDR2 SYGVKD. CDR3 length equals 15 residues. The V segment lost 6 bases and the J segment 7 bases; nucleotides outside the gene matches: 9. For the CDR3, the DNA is TGTGCCATCAGAGGTGGGAGACAGGGCAATTCACCCCTCCACTTT. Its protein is CAIRGGRQGNSPLHF.

The CDR3 region is CASSYRARPTLNTEAFF. The CDR3 DNA reads TGTGCCAGCAGTTATCGCGCTAGACCAACCCTGAACACTGAAGCTTTCTTT. The chain is built from TRBV6-2 or TRBV6-3 and TRBJ1-1, with unresolved D. The germline V and J ends were trimmed by 3 bases and 0 bases, with 17 bases remaining between them. The CDR3 sequence is 17 residues long. Germline lookup yields CDR1 MNHEY and CDR2 SVGEGT.

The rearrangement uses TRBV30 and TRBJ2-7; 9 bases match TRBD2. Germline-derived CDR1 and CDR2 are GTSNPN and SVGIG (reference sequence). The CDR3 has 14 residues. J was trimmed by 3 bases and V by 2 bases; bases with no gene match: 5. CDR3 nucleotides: TGTGCCTGGAGTAGCGGGGGGCTAGTCTACGAGCAGTACTTC. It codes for CAWSSGGLVYEQYF. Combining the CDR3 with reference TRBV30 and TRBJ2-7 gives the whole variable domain SQTIHQWPATLVQPVGSPLSLECTVEGTSNPNLYWYRQAAGRGLQLLFYSVGIGQISSEVPQNLSASRPQDRQFILSSKKLLLSDSGFYLCAWSSGGLVYEQYFGPGTRLTVT.

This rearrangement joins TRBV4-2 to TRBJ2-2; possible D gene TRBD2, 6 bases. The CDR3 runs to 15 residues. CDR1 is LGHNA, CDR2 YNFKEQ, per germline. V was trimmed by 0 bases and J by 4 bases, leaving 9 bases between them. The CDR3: CASSQEAGITGELFF. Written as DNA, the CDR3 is TGTGCCAGCAGCCAAGAGGCGGGAATCACCGGGGAGCTGTTTTTT.

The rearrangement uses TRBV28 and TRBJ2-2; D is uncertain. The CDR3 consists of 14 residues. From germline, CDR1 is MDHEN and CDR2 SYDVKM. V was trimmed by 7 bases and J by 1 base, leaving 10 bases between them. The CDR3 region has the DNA TGTGCCAGCATCCTGACATTGAACACCGGGGAGCTGTTTTTT. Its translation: CASILTLNTGELFF.

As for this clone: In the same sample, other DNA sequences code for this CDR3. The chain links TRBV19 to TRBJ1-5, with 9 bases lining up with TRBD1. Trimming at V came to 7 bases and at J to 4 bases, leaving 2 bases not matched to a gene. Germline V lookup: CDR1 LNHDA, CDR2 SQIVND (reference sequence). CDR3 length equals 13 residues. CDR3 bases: TGTGCCAGTAACGGACAGGGGAATCAGCCCCAGCATTTT. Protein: CASNGQGNQPQHF.

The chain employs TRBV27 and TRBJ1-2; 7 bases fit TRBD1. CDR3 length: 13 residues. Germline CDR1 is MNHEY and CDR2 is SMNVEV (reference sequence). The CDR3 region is CASRRGLGYGYTF. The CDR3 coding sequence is TGTGCGTCCCGCAGGGGGTTAGGATATGGCTACACCTTC.

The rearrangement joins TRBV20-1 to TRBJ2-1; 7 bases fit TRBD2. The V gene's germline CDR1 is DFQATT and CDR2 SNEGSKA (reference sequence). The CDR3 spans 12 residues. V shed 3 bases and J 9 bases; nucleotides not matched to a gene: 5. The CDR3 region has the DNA TGCAGTGCTAGTCTGGGCGGGAGTGAGCAGTTCTTC. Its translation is CSASLGGSEQFF.

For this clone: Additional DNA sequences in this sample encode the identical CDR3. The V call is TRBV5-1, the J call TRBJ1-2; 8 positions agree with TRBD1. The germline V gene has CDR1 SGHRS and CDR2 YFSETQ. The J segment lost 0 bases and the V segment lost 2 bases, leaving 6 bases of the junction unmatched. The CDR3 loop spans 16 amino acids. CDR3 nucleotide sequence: TGCGCCAGCAGCTTCTCCATGACAGGGGCTAACTATGGCTACACCTTC. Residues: CASSFSMTGANYGYTF.